The rows below give T cell receptor beta chains drawn from one sample of a study of cytomegalovirus exposure and HLA in healthy donors. The repertoire was sequenced with immunoSEQ multiplex PCR; TCRdb's copy has only in-frame clones and lacks some. The sample lists roughly 250,000 clones; more than 75% were seen once. Sequenced: PBMCs. All receptors derive from a man aged 18-30 years in good health and CMV-seronegative. CDR3s include the opening cysteine and the closing phenylalanine or tryptophan. The order of the fields is V gene, D gene, J gene, CDR3 DNA, CDR3 protein. D genes are given only for firm matches.

>TRBV28|-|TRBJ1-6
TGTGCCGGAGGCGGCATTAATTCACCCCTCCACTTT
CAGGGINSPLHF
>TRBV28|TRBD1|TRBJ2-2
TGTGCCAGCAGTCCCGTAGACAGGGACGCCGGGGAGCTGTTTTTT
CASSPVDRDAGELFF
>TRBV6-1|-|TRBJ2-1
TGTGCCACTCAGCGGGTCTCCTACAATGAGCAGTTCTTC
CATQRVSYNEQFF
>TRBV5-1|-|TRBJ2-2
TGCGCCAGCAGCTTGGTGCCAGCGAACACCGGGGAGCTGTTTTTT
CASSLVPANTGELFF
>TRBV4-2|-|TRBJ2-5
TGTGCCAGCAGCCAAAGAGAAGAGACCCAGTACTTC
CASSQREETQYF
>TRBV11-2|TRBD2|TRBJ2-1
TGTGCCAGCAGCTTATTTAGCGGGAGGGCCTTCTACAATGAGCAGTTCTTC
CASSLFSGRAFYNEQFF
>TRBV5-4|-|TRBJ1-6
TGTGCCAGCAGCTTGGCAGGGATGTCCTATAATTCACCCCTCCACTTT
CASSLAGMSYNSPLHF
>TRBV19|-|TRBJ2-5
TGTGCCAGTCGGGGTTGGGAGACCCAGTACTTC
CASRGWETQYF
>TRBV7-3|-|TRBJ2-7
TGTGCCAGCAGCTTGACGAGCGCCTACGAGCAGTACTTC
CASSLTSAYEQYF
>TRBV21-1|-|TRBJ2-3
TGTGCCAGCAGCAAAGCGCGTCAAGGACTTCGCCCTACCAGAGATACGCAGTATTTT
CASSKARQGLRPTRDTQYF
>TRBV2|TRBD1|TRBJ2-1
TGTGCCAGCTGCCGGGACAGGGGGGTCAGTGAGCAGTTCTTC
CASCRDRGVSEQFF
>TRBV7-9|-|TRBJ2-6
TGTGCCAGCAGCCGGTTGGGGGCCAACGTCCTGACTTTC
CASSRLGANVLTF
>TRBV29-1|-|TRBJ1-2
TGCAGCGTCTCCGACAGTACTTATGGCTACACCTTC
CSVSDSTYGYTF
>TRBV5-4|-|TRBJ2-7
TGTGCCAGCAGCCCCGGGACTCTCCTCACCTACGAGCAGTACTTC
CASSPGTLLTYEQYF
>TRBV14|-|TRBJ2-3
TGTGCCAGCAGCCGGAGTCGAGCAGATACGCAGTATTTT
CASSRSRADTQYF
>TRBV20-1|-|TRBJ1-4
TGCAGTGCTAGTTATCGGGAAAAACTGTTTTTT
CSASYREKLFF
>TRBV4-3|TRBD2|TRBJ2-7
TGCGCCAGCAGCCAAGCTCTGCGGGGGGTCTACGAGCAGTACTTC
CASSQALRGVYEQYF
>TRBV5-4|TRBD2|TRBJ2-1
TGTGCCAGCCTTATGCGGGAGGGGGGGTTAAATGAGCAGTTCTTC
CASLMREGGLNEQFF
>TRBV10-1|-|TRBJ1-4
TGCGCCAGCTGGAGCCCTCGCTTCAGTTTT
CASWSPRFSF
>TRBV28|-|TRBJ2-7
TGTGCCAGCAGTCCTTACAGGGCCCCCTACGAGCAGTACTTC
CASSPYRAPYEQYF
>TRBV28|TRBD1|TRBJ1-1
TGTGCCAGCAGACCCACAGGGGGCGTTCGGTCTGAAGCTTTCTTT
CASRPTGGVRSEAFF
>TRBV10-3|-|TRBJ1-6
TGTGCCATCAGTGAGTCGGGGGGAGAATCACCCCTCCACTTT
CAISESGGESPLHF
>TRBV21-1|-|TRBJ1-5
TGTGCCAGCAGCAAAAGGCTCAGGCGGGATGGCAATCAGCCCCAGCATTTT
CASSKRLRRDGNQPQHF
>TRBV6-1|TRBD1|TRBJ2-7
TGTGCCAGCAGCACAGGGGTAAAAGGGCACGAGCAGTACTTC
CASSTGVKGHEQYF